This T cell receptor beta chain emerged from a study of identifying expanded T cells in peripheral blood. Study-wide points: About 1.2 clones differed between technical replicates, versus around 15 and 18 over time. Across healthy donors, higher total template counts meant significantly greater approximately 2-week count variance.

The CDR3 is made up of 16 amino acids. Trimming removed 4 bases from V and 0 bases from J; junction bases left unmatched: 5. Germline CDR1 and CDR2: KGHSH and LQKENI. Generated by immunoSEQ multiplex PCR, the TCRdb table keeps only in-frame clones and is missing some. The sample includes some 78,000 clones, 80% to 85% seen only once; the top ten take about 20%. Comments on this clone: Its antigen remains unknown.

Healthy donors had no documented immune events, such as infections, while sampled. The clonotype originates from a person between 18 and 75 years old in good health. Material for sequencing was blood. This rearrangement joins TRBV18 to TRBJ1-3; 8 nucleotides match TRBD1. CDR3 amino acids: CASSLGTGSSGNTIYF. CDR3 bases: TGTGCCAGCTCACTGGGGACAGGAAGCTCTGGAAACACCATATATTTT. The whole variable domain, remainder taken from reference TRBV18 and TRBJ1-3, is NAGVMQNPRHLVRRRGQEARLRCSPMKGHSHVYWYRQLPEEGLKFMVYLQKENIIDESGMPKERFSAEFPKEGPSILRIQQVVRGDSAAYFCASSLGTGSSGNTIYFGEGSWLTVV.